This T cell receptor beta chain was identified during a study of CD8 T cells in ankylosing spondylitis. Broader study findings: Disease-linked clones reportedly concentrated significantly in matched ankylosing spondylitis synovial fluid. There was a TCR beta motif, made of several highly homologous variants, that appeared characteristic of ankylosing spondylitis blood.

This CDR3 contains 14 residues. Germline CDR1 and CDR2: SGHDT and YYEEEE. V was cut by 0 bases and J by 4 bases, with 10 bases left in between. This clonotype occurred a few times. Its antigen is undetermined. TCRdb re-called the 5' RACE reads through MiXCR, storing one row per CDR3 protein. The data hold 300,000 to 350,000 distinct CDR3 sequences, with around 21% observed a single time. The TCR sequence derives from a female donor with ankylosing spondylitis or in good health (not recorded which). The chain joins TRBV5-6 to TRBJ1-1; no reliable D call. Input material: blood, either unsorted or a sorted T cell fraction (not recorded which). CDR3 loop: CASSLAGRSTEAFF. CDR3 in DNA: TGTGCCAGCAGCTTGGCAGGCAGGAGCACTGAAGCTTTCTTT. Drawing the rest from reference TRBV5-6 and TRBJ1-1, the complete variable domain is DAGVTQSPTHLIKTRGQQVTLRCSPKSGHDTVSWYQQALGQGPQFIFQYYEEEERQRGNFPDRFSGHQFPNYSSELNVNALLLGDSALYLCASSLAGRSTEAFFGQGTRLTVV.